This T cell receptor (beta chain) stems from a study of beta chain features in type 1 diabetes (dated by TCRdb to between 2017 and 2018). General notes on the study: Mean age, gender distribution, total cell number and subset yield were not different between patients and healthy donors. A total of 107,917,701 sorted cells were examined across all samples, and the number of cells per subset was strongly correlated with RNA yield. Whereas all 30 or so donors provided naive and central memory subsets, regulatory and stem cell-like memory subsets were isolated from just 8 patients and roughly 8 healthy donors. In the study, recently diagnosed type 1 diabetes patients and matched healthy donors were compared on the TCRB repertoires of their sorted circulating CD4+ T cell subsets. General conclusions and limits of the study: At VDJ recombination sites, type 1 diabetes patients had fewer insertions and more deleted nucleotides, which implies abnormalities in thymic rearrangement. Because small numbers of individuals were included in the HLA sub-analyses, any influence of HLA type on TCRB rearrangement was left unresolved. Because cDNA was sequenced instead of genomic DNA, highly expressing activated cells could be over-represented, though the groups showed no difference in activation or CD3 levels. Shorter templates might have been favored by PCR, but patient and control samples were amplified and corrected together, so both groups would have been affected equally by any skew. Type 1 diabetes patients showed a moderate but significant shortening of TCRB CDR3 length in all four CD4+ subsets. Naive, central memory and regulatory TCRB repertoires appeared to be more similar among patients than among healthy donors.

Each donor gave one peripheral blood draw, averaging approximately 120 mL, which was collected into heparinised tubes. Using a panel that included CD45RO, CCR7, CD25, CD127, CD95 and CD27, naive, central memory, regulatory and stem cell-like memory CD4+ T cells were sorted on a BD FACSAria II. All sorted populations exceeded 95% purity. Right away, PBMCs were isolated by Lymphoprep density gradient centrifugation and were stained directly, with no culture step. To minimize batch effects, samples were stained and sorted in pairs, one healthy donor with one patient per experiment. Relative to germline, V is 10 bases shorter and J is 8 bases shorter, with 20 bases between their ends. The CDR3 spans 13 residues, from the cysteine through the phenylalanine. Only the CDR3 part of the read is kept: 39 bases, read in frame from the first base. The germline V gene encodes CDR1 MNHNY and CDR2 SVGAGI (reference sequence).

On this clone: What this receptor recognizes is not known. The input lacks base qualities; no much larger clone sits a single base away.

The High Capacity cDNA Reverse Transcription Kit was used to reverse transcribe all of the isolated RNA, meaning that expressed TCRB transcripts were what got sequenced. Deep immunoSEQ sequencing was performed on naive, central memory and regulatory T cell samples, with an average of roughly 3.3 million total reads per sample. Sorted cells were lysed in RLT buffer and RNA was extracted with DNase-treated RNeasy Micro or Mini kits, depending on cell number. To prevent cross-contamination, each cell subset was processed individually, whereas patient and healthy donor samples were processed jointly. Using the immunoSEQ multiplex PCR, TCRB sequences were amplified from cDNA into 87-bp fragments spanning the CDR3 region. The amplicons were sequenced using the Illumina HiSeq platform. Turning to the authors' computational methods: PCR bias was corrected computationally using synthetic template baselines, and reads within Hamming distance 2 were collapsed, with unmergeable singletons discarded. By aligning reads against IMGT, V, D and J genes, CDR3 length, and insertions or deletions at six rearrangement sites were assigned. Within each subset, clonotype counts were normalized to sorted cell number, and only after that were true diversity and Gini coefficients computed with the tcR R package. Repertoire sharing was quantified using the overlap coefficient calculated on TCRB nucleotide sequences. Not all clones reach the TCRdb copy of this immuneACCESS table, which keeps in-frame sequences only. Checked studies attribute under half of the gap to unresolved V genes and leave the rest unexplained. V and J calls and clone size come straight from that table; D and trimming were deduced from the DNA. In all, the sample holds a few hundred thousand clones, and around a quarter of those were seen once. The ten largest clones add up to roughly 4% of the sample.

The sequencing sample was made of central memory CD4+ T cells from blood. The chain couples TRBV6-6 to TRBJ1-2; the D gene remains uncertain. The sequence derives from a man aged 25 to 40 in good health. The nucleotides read TGTGCCACCCTGCACGAGGCCGTTGAAGGCTACACCTTC. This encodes CATLHEAVEGYTF.